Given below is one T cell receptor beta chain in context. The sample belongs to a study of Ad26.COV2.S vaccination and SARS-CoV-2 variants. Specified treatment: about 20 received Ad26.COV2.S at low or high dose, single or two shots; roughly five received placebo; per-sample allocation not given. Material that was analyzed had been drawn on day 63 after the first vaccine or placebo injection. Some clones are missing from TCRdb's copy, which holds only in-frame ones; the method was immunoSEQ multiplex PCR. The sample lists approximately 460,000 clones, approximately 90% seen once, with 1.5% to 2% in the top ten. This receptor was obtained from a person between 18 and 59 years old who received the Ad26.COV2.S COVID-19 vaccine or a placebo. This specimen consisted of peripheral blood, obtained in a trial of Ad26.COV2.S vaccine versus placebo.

In DNA form, the CDR3 reads TGCGCCAGCAGCCAAAGAGGAACCGGGAGGACGGCAGAGACCCAGTACTTC. Protein: CASSQRGTGRTAETQYF. The rearrangement uses TRBV5-1 and TRBJ2-5; 7 bases are a match to TRBD2. CDR3 length: 17 amino acids. Germline CDR1 reads SGHRS; CDR2 reads YFSETQ. The V gene end was trimmed by 4 bases and the J gene end by 4 bases; junction bases not matched to a gene: 16.